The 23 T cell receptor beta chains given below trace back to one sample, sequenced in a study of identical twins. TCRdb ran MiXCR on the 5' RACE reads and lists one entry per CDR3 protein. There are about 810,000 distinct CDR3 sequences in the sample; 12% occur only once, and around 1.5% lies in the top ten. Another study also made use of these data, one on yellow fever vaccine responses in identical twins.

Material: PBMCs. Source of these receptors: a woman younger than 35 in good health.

CDR3 coding DNA: TGTGCCAGCAGCCAAGAGACCTTACGGGGCTACACCTTC. Its translation is CASSQETLRGYTF. The J gene is TRBJ1-2, the V gene TRBV3-1; no clear D gene. The V gene lost 0 bases and the J gene lost 8 bases, with 10 bases spanning the gap. The CDR3 is made up of 13 amino acids. Looked up from germline, CDR1 is LGHDT and CDR2 is YNNKEL (reference sequence).

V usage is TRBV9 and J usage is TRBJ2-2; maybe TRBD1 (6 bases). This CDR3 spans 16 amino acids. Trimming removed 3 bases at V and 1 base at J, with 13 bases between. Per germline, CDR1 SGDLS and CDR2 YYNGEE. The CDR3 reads CASSATRTENTGELFF. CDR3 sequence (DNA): TGTGCCAGCAGCGCAACCCGGACAGAGAACACCGGGGAGCTGTTTTTT.

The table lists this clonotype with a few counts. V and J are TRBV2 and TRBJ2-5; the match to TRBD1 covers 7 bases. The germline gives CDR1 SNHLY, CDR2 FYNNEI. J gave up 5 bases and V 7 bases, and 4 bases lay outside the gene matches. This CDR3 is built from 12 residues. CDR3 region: CASTQGLETQYF. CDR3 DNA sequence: TGTGCCAGCACACAGGGGTTGGAGACCCAGTACTTC.

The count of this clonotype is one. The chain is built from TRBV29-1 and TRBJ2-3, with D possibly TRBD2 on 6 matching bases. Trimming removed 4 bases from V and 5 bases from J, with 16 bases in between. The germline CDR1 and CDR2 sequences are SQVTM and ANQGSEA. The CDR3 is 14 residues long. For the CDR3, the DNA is TGCAGCGTTGTGTCCGGGAGAGTGGAAGATACGCAGTATTTT. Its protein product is CSVVSGRVEDTQYF.

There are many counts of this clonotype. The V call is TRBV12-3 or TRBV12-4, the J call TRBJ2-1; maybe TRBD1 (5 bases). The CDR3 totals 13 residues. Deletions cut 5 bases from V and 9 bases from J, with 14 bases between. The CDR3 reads CASSTTQGGEQFF. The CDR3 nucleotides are TGTGCCAGCAGTACAACGCAGGGTGGTGAGCAGTTCTTC.

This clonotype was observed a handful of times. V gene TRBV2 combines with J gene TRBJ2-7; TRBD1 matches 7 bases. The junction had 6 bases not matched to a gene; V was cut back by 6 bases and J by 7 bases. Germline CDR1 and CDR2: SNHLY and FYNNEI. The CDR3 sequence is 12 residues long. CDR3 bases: TGTGCCAGCAGAGCTGACAGGGTAGAGCAGTACTTC. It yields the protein CASRADRVEQYF. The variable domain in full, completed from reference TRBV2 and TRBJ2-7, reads EPEVTQTPSHQVTQMGQEVILRCVPISNHLYFYWYRQILGQKVEFLVSFYNNEISEKSEIFDDQFSVERPDGSNFTLKIRSTKLEDSAMYFCASRADRVEQYFGPGTRLTVT.

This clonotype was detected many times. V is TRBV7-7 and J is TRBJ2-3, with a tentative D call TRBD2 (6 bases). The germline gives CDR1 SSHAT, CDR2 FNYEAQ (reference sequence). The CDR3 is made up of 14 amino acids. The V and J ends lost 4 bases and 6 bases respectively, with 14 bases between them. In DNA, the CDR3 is TGTGCCAGCAGCTCCCGGGCTGGGGGGGATACGCAGTATTTT. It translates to CASSSRAGGDTQYF.

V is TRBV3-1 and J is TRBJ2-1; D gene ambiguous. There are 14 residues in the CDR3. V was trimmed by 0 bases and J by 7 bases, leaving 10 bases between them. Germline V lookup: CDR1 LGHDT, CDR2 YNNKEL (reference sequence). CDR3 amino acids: CASSQDSTDNEQFF. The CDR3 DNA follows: TGTGCCAGCAGCCAAGATAGTACAGATAATGAGCAGTTCTTC.

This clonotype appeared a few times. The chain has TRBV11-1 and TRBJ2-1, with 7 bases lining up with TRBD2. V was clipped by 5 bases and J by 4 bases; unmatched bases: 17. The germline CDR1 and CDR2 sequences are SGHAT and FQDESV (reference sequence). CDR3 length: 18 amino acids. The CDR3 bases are TGTGCCAGCAGCGCCAAAACCCCCTCCGGGAGGAGATACAATGAGCAGTTCTTC. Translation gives CASSAKTPSGRRYNEQFF.

The CDR3 sequence is CSARNSGTSGVYNEQFF. CDR3 bases: TGCAGTGCTAGAAACTCCGGGACTAGCGGGGTTTACAATGAGCAGTTCTTC. The chain links TRBV20-1 to TRBJ2-1, with 13 bases identical to TRBD2. Germline V gene lookup returns CDR1 DFQATT and CDR2 SNEGSKA (reference sequence). The CDR3 extends over 17 amino acids. Trimming took 2 bases from V and 4 from J; bases not matched to a gene: 8.

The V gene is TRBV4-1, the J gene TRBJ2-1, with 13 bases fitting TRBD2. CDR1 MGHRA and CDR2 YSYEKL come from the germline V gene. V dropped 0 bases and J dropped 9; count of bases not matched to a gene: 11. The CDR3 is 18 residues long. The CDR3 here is CASSQDIPGLAGASEQFF. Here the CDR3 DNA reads TGCGCCAGCAGCCAAGATATTCCCGGACTAGCGGGAGCTAGTGAGCAGTTCTTC.

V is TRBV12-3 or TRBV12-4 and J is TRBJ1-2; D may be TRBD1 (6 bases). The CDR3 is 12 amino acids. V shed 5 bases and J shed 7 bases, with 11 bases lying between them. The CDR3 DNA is TGTGCCAGCAGTCCGGACAGTTCTGGCTACACCTTC. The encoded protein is CASSPDSSGYTF.

The CDR3 bases are TGTGCCAGCAGTTACCCGAGGGACAGGGGGCACCAAGAGACCCAGTACTTC. Translation: CASSYPRDRGHQETQYF. This chain uses TRBV6-2 or TRBV6-3 with TRBJ2-5; 12 bases are a match to TRBD1. Germline CDR1 reads MNHEY; CDR2 reads SVGEGT. The CDR3 is 17 amino acids. Trimming took 2 bases from V and 0 from J; bases not matched to a gene: 4.

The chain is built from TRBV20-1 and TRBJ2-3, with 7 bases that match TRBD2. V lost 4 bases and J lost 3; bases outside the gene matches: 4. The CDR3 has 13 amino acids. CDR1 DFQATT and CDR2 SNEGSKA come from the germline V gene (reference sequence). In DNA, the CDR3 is TGCAGTGCTAACGGCGGGGGTACAGATACGCAGTATTTT. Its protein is CSANGGGTDTQYF.

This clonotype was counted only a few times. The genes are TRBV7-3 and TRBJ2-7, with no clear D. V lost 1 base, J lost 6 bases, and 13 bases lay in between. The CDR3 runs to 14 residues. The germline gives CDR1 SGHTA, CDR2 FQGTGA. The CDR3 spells CASSLIPYTGEQYF. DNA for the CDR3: TGTGCCAGCAGCTTAATTCCCTACACGGGCGAGCAGTACTTC.

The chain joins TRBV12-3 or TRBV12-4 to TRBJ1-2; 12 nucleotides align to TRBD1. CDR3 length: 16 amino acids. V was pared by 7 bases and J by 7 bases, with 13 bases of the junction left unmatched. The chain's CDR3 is CASKNRDRGPVGGYTF. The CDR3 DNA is TGTGCCAGCAAGAACCGGGACAGGGGGCCGGTTGGTGGCTACACCTTC.

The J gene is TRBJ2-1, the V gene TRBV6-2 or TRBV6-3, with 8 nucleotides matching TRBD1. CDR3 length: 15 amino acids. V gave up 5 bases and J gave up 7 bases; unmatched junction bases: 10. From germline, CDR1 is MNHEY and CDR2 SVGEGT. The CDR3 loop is CASSPDRGVGNEQFF. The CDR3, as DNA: TGTGCCAGCAGTCCTGACAGGGGCGTCGGGAATGAGCAGTTCTTC.

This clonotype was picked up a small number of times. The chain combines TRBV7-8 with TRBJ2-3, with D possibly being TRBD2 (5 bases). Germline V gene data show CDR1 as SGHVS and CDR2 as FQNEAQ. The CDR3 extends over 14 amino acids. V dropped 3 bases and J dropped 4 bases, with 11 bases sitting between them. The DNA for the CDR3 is TGTGCCAGCAGCTTGTCCGGGGTAGCAGATACGCAGTATTTT. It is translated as CASSLSGVADTQYF. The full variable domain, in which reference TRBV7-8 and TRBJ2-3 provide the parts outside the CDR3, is GAGVSQSPRYKVAKRGQDVALRCDPISGHVSLFWYQQALGQGPEFLTYFQNEAQLDKSGLPSDRFFAERPEGSVSTLKIQRTQQEDSAVYLCASSLSGVADTQYFGPGTRLTVL.

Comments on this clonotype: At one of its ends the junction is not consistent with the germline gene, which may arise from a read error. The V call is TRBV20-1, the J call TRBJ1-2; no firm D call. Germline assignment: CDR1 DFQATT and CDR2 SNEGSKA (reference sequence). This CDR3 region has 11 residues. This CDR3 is CSATLLDGYPF. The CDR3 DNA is TGCAGTGCTACCCTATTAGATGGCTACCCCTTC.

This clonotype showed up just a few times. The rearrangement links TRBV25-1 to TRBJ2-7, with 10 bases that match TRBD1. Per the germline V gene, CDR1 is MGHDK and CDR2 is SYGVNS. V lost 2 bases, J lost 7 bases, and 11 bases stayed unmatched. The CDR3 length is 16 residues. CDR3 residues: CASSEPRQGATGEQYF. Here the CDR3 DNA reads TGTGCCAGCAGTGAACCCCGACAGGGGGCCACTGGAGAGCAGTACTTC.

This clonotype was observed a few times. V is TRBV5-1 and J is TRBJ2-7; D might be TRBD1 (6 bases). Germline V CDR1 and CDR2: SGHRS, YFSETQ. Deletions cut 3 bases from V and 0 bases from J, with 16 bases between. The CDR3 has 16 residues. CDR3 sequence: CASSYRDTLYSYEQYF. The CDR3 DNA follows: TGCGCCAGCAGCTACCGGGACACCCTTTACTCCTACGAGCAGTACTTC.

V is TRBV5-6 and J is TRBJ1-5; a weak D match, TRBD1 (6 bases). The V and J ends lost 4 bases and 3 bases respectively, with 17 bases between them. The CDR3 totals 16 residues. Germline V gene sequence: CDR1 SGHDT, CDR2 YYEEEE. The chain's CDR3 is CASSPRKSGDNQPQHF. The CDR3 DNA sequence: TGTGCCAGCAGCCCTAGGAAGTCAGGGGACAATCAGCCCCAGCATTTT.

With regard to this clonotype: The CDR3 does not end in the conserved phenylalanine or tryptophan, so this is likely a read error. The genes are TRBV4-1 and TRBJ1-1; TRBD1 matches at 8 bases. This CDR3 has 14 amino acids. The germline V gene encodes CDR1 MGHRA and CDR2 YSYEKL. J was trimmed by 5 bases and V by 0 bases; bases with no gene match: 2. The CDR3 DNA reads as TGCGCCAGCAGCCAAGATAACAGGGGGACTGAAGCTTTCTCT. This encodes CASSQDNRGTEAFS.